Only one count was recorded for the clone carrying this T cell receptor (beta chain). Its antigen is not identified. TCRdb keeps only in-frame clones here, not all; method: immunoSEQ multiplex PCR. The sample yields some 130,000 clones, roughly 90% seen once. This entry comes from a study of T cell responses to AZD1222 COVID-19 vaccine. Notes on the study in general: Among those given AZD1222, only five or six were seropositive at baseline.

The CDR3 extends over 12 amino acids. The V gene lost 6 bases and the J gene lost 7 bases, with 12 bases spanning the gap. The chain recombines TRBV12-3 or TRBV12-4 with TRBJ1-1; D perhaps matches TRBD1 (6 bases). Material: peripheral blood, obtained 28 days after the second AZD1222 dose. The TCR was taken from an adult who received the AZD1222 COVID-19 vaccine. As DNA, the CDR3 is TGTGCCAGCAGCCCCCGGGACAATGAAGCTTTCTTT. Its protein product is CASSPRDNEAFF.